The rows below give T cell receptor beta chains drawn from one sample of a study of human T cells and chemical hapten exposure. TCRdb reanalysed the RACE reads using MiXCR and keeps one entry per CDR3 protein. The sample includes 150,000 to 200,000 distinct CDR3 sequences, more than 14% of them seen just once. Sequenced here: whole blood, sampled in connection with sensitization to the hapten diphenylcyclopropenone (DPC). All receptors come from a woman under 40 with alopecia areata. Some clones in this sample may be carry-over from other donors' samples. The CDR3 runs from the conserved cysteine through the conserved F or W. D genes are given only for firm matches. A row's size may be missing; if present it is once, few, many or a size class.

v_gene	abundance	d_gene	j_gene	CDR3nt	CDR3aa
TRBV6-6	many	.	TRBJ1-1	TGTGCCAGCAGTCGGGACACTAAGGGCACTGAAGCTTTCTTT	CASSRDTKGTEAFF
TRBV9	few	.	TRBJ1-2	TGTGCCAGCAGCGTTGGAACTAACTATGGCTACACCTTC	CASSVGTNYGYTF
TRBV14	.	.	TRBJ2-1	TGTGCCAGCAGCCAAGCACAGGCAAAGCTGGGTGAGCAGTTCTTC	CASSQAQAKLGEQFF
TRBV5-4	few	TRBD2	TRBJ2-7	TGTGCCAGCAGCCCCGGGACTAGCGGGACCTACGAGCAGTACTTC	CASSPGTSGTYEQYF
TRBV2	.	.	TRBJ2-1	TGTGCCAGCTCACGTCTTGGACGGATGCCCTACAATGAGCAGTTCTTC	CASSRLGRMPYNEQFF
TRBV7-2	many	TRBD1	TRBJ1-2	TGTGCCAGCAGCTTAACGACAGGGGTGGCCTATGGCTACACCTTC	CASSLTTGVAYGYTF
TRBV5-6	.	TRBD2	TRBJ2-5	TGTGCCAGCAGCACACAGCCTAGCGGGAGCTCTGAGACCCAGTACTTC	CASSTQPSGSSETQYF
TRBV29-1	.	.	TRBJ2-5	TGCAGCGTTGCACATCTCGACCAAGAGACCCAGTACTTC	CSVAHLDQETQYF
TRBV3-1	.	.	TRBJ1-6	TGTGCCAGCAGCCAATCTGCTGGACCCCTCCACTTT	CASSQSAGPLHF
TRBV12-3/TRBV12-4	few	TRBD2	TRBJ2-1	TGTGCCAGCTCGGCGGGGACTAGCGATGAGCAGTTCTTC	CASSAGTSDEQFF
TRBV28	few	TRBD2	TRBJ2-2	TGTGCCAGCAGTTTATTTAGCGGGGGGCTGAACACCGGGGAGCTGTTTTTT	CASSLFSGGLNTGELFF
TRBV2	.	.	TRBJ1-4	TGTGCCAGCAGTTTACAGGCCTATACTAATGAAAAACTGTTTTTT	CASSLQAYTNEKLFF
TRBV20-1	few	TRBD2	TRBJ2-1	TGCAGTGCCACGGGGGGCTCCTACAATGAGCAGTTCTTC	CSATGGSYNEQFF
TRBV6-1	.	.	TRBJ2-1	TGTGCCAGCAGTGAAGTCACAGGGAGCTCCTACAATGAGCAGTTCTTC	CASSEVTGSSYNEQFF
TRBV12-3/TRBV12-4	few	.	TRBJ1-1	TGTGCCAGCAGCAGATCCCAGGGGCTAGGCACTGAAGCTTTCTTT	CASSRSQGLGTEAFF
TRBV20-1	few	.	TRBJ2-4	TGCAGTGCTTCGGACACAACTTTCCTAGCCAAAAACATTCAGTACTTC	CSASDTTFLAKNIQYF
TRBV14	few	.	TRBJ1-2	TGTGCCAGCAGCCAAGTTCACCGCTCGAGCAACTATGGCTACACCTTC	CASSQVHRSSNYGYTF
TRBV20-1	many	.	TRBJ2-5	TGCAGTGCTAGGGTGGGAGAGACCCAGTACTTC	CSARVGETQYF
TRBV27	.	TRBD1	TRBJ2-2	TGTGCCAGCAGTTTATCGGGACAGGGGTTCCCGAACACCGGGGAGCTGTTTTTT	CASSLSGQGFPNTGELFF
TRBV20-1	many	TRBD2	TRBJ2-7	TGCAGTGCTAGTAAGGCGGGGGGTGTCGAGCAGTACTTC	CSASKAGGVEQYF
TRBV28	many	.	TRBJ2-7	TGCGCCAGCAGCTTGGGGGCGGGCGAGCAGTACTTC	CASSLGAGEQYF
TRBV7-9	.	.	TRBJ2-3	TGTGCCAGCAGCTTGTCCCTTCATGGTGCAGATACGCAGTATTTT	CASSLSLHGADTQYF
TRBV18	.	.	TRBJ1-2	TGTGCCAGCTCGCCAGACAGTAACTATGGCTACACCTTC	CASSPDSNYGYTF
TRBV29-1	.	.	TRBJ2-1	TGCAGCGTTGACGCGGGGGCAAGTCGGGATGAGCAGTTCTTC	CSVDAGASRDEQFF
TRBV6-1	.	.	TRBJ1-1	TGTGCCAGCAGTGATAGAATAACCGAAGCTTTCTTT	CASSDRITEAFF